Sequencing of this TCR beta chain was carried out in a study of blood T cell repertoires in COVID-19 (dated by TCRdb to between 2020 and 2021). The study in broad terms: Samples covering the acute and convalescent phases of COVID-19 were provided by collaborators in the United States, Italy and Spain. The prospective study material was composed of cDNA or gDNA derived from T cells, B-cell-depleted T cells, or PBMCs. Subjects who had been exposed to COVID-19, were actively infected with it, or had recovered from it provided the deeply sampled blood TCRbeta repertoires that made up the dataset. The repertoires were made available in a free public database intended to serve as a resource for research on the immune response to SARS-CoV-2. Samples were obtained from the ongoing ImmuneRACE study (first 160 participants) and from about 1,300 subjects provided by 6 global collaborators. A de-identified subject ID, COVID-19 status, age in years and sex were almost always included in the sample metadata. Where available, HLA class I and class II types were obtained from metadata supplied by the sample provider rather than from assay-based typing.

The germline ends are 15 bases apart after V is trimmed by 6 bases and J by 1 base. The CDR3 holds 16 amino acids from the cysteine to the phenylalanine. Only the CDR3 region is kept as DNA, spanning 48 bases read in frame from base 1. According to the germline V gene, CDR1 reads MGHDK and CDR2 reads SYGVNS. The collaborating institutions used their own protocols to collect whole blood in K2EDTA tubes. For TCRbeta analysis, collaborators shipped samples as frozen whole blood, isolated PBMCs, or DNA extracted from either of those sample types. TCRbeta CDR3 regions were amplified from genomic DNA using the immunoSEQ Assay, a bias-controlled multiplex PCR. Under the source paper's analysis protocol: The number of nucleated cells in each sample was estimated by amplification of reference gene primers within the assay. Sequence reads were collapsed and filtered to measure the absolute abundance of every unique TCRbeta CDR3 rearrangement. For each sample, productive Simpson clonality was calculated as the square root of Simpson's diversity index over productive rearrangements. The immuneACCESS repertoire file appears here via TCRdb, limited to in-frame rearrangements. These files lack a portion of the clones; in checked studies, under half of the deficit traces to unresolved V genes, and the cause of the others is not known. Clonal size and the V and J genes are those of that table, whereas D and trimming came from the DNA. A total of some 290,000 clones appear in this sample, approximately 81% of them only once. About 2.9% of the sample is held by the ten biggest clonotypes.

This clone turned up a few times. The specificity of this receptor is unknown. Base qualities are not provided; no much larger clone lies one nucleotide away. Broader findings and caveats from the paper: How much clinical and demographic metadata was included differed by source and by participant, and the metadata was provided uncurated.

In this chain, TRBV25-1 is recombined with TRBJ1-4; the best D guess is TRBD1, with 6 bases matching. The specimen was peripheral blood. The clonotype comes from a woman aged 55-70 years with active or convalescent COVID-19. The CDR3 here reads CASRPSQQGTNEKLFF. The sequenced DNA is TGTGCCAGCAGGCCGTCCCAACAGGGAACTAATGAAAAACTGTTTTTT.